Shown below are 7 T cell receptor beta chains from a single sample sequenced in a study of blood T cell repertoires in COVID-19. Sequencing used immunoSEQ multiplex PCR; TCRdb keeps in-frame clones, though not all of them. Of about 140,000 clones listed, 60% to 80% were seen once; the top ten hold about 10%. Material: peripheral blood. Receptor source: a man in his sixties who had recovered from COVID-19.

The chain combines TRBV19 with TRBJ1-4, with 9 positions matching TRBD1. Germline assignment: CDR1 LNHDA and CDR2 SQIVND (reference sequence). The CDR3 has 15 amino acids. The V segment lost 6 bases and the J segment 6 bases; nucleotides outside the gene matches: 8. CDR3 in DNA: TGTGCCAGTAGAGGAATACGACAGGGGGATGAAAAACTGTTTTTT. This sequence encodes CASRGIRQGDEKLFF.

The chain uses TRBV9 and TRBJ1-1; no definite D call. CDR1 and CDR2 from the germline V gene are SGDLS and YYNGEE. The CDR3 is made up of 13 amino acids. Trimming cost V 4 bases and J 2 bases, with 9 bases left between them. CDR3 region: CASSSQINTEAFF. CDR3 coding DNA: TGTGCCAGCAGCTCCCAGATTAACACTGAAGCTTTCTTT.

This clone was counted only a few times. The J gene is TRBJ1-2, the V gene TRBV2; D is undetermined. CDR1 and CDR2 (germline): SNHLY, FYNNEI. Trimming removed 4 bases from V and 2 bases from J, with 8 bases in between. CDR3 size: 13 residues. The CDR3 loop is CASSVVQNYGYTF. The DNA of the CDR3 is TGTGCCAGCAGTGTAGTACAGAACTATGGCTACACCTTC.

The chain is built from TRBV7-3 and TRBJ2-7; TRBD1 agrees at 8 bases. Germline V lookup: CDR1 SGHTA, CDR2 FQGTGA. The J segment lost 2 bases and the V segment lost 6 bases, leaving 9 bases of the junction unmatched. This CDR3 spans 15 amino acids. CDR3 bases: TGTGCCAGCAGGGGCGGGACAGGAAACACCTACGAGCAGTACTTC. It is translated as CASRGGTGNTYEQYF. Looking up the rest from reference TRBV7-3 and TRBJ2-7 gives the full variable domain: GAGVSQTPSNKVTEKGKYVELRCDPISGHTALYWYRQSLGQGPEFLIYFQGTGAADDSGLPNDRFFAVRPEGSVSTLKIQRTERGDSAVYLCASRGGTGNTYEQYFGPGTRLTVT.

The rearrangement links TRBV27 to TRBJ2-1; D unclear. V lost 5 bases and J lost 7, with 18 bases in between. From germline, CDR1 is MNHEY and CDR2 SMNVEV (reference sequence). This CDR3 is built from 15 residues. The CDR3 DNA follows: TGTGCCAGCAGTGAGAGAGTAGCAGTTCCAAATGAGCAGTTCTTC. Residues: CASSERVAVPNEQFF.

There are a few counts of this clone. V is TRBV5-4 and J is TRBJ2-5; 8 bases are shared with TRBD1. The ends lost 4 bases at V and 2 bases at J; junction bases unmatched: 4. Germline CDR1 is SGHNT and CDR2 is YYREEE (reference sequence). This CDR3 region has 14 residues. CDR3 sequence reads: CASSHRGWQETQYF. Here the CDR3 DNA reads TGTGCCAGCAGCCACAGGGGGTGGCAAGAGACCCAGTACTTC.

The chain carries TRBV5-1 and TRBJ1-5; TRBD1 is a possible D gene (5 bases). CDR3 length: 15 residues. The V end lost 6 bases, the J end lost 3 bases, and 16 bases lay between the germline ends. Germline CDR1 and CDR2: SGHRS and YFSETQ. The CDR3 loop reads CASTPTGGTNQPQHF. CDR3 in DNA: TGCGCCAGCACTCCCACGGGGGGGACCAATCAGCCCCAGCATTTT.